The 23 T cell receptor beta chains presented below share a single source sample, sequenced in a study of blood T cell repertoires in COVID-19. Profiled with immunoSEQ multiplex PCR; TCRdb holds only in-frame clones, not every one. The sample includes approximately 270,000 clones, 70% to 90% of them seen just once. Material for sequencing was PBMCs or T cells enriched from blood (not recorded which). The receptors stem from a man aged 40-50 years who had recovered from COVID-19.

The chain links TRBV9 to TRBJ2-7; the match to TRBD2 covers 9 bases. Trimming removed 0 bases from V and 3 bases from J; junction bases left unmatched: 4. Germline lookup yields CDR1 SGDLS and CDR2 YYNGEE. This CDR3 contains 15 residues. This chain's CDR3 is CASSVGGSGSYEQYF. For the CDR3, the DNA is TGTGCCAGCAGCGTAGGGGGTAGCGGGAGCTACGAGCAGTACTTC.

The count of this clone is one. The chain recombines TRBV4-3 with TRBJ2-7; weak D call: TRBD1 (5 bases). Germline CDR1 is LGHNA and CDR2 is YSLEER. V lost 0 bases and J lost 2, with 14 bases in between. CDR3 length: 16 amino acids. CDR3 loop: CASSQDWAGKAYEQYF. The CDR3 bases are TGCGCCAGCAGCCAAGATTGGGCAGGGAAGGCCTACGAGCAGTACTTC.

The V call is TRBV28, the J call TRBJ2-5, with 13 bases fitting TRBD2. V was pared by 10 bases and J by 4 bases, with 6 bases of the junction left unmatched. Germline V gene sequence: CDR1 MDHEN, CDR2 SYDVKM. The CDR3 runs to 14 residues. The CDR3 region has the DNA TGTGCCATCCTAACTAGCGGGGGGGCAGAGACCCAGTACTTC. Translation: CAILTSGGAETQYF.

V usage is TRBV6-5 and J usage is TRBJ1-1, with 8 nucleotides matching TRBD1. This CDR3 has 13 residues. The junction had 7 bases not matched to a gene; V was cut back by 6 bases and J by 7 bases. Germline values: CDR1 MNHEY, CDR2 SVGAGI. Written as DNA, the CDR3 is TGTGCCAGCAGGACCGGGACAGGCCGTGAAGCTTTCTTT. The encoded protein is CASRTGTGREAFF.

CDR3 amino acids: CASSPIEGLPLGVSPYNEQFF. DNA of the CDR3: TGTGCCAGCTCACCAATCGAGGGACTTCCACTTGGAGTCAGTCCCTACAATGAGCAGTTCTTC. The chain links TRBV18 to TRBJ2-1, with D tentatively TRBD2 (6 bases). Trimming took off 2 bases at V and 2 bases at J, with 28 bases between the two ends. This CDR3 spans 21 amino acids. Germline assignment: CDR1 KGHSH and CDR2 LQKENI. Full variable domain (rest looked up from reference TRBV18 and TRBJ2-1): NAGVMQNPRHLVRRRGQEARLRCSPMKGHSHVYWYRQLPEEGLKFMVYLQKENIIDESGMPKERFSAEFPKEGPSILRIQQVVRGDSAAYFCASSPIEGLPLGVSPYNEQFFGPGTRLTVL.

This chain uses TRBV5-1 with TRBJ1-5; D not certain. Germline CDR1 is SGHRS and CDR2 is YFSETQ. The CDR3 spans 14 residues. Trimming removed 5 bases at V and 4 bases at J, with 13 bases between. DNA of the CDR3: TGCGCCAGCAGGAAGTCCGAGGGAAATCAGCCCCAGCATTTT. Its protein is CASRKSEGNQPQHF. The full variable domain, its missing parts supplied by reference TRBV5-1 and TRBJ1-5, is KAGVTQTPRYLIKTRGQQVTLSCSPISGHRSVSWYQQTPGQGLQFLFEYFSETQRNKGNFPGRFSGRQFSNSRSEMNVSTLELGDSALYLCASRKSEGNQPQHFGDGTRLSIL.

This clone has just a few counts. The chain is built from TRBV5-6 and TRBJ2-7, with TRBD2 matching over 7 bases. V gave up 3 bases and J gave up 0 bases; unmatched junction bases: 0. The CDR3 spans 13 residues. Per the germline V gene, CDR1 is SGHDT and CDR2 is YYEEEE. DNA of the CDR3: TGTGCCAGCAGCTGGGGGGGCTCCTACGAGCAGTACTTC. The encoded protein is CASSWGGSYEQYF.

The chain combines TRBV11-1 with TRBJ1-5, with 12 nucleotides matching TRBD1. The V and J ends lost 9 bases and 4 bases, in that order; junction bases with no gene match: 10. This CDR3 comprises 16 residues. CDR1 SGHAT and CDR2 FQDESV come from the germline V gene (reference sequence). DNA of the CDR3: TGTGCCAGGGATCGGGACAGGGGGCGGTCGAATCAGCCCCAGCATTTT. This codes for CARDRDRGRSNQPQHF.

The CDR3 bases are TGTGCCAGCAGAGGGACGGGACTTAGCTCCTACGAGCAGTACTTC. It is translated as CASRGTGLSSYEQYF. V usage is TRBV2 and J usage is TRBJ2-7; TRBD2 might be the D (6 bases). CDR1 is SNHLY, CDR2 FYNNEI, per germline. Trimming cost V 6 bases and J 0 bases, with 15 bases left between them. The CDR3 has 15 residues.

The rearrangement links TRBV18 to TRBJ1-6; no clear D. The CDR3 extends over 15 amino acids. Per germline, CDR1 KGHSH and CDR2 LQKENI. V was clipped by 1 base and J by 8 bases, with 12 bases between them. CDR3 sequence reads: CASSPLPGLDSPLHF. In DNA, the CDR3 is TGTGCCAGCTCACCACTGCCGGGATTGGATTCACCCCTCCACTTT.

V usage is TRBV6-2 or TRBV6-3 and J usage is TRBJ2-2; 9 nucleotides agree with TRBD2. The CDR3 length is 18 residues. V dropped 2 bases and J dropped 2; count of bases not matched to a gene: 9. Germline CDR1 is MNHEY and CDR2 is SVGEGT. This CDR3 reads CASSYPGSSGVNTGELFF. The CDR3 coding sequence is TGTGCCAGCAGTTACCCAGGTTCTAGCGGGGTAAACACCGGGGAGCTGTTTTTT.

The chain carries TRBV6-2 or TRBV6-3 and TRBJ2-2; 8 bases line up with TRBD2. This CDR3 is built from 18 residues. Trimming removed 4 bases from V and 5 bases from J; junction bases left unmatched: 15. Germline V CDR1 and CDR2: MNHEY, SVGEGT. The CDR3 region has the DNA TGTGCCAGCAGTTTCCCCGGGACGCGGGGGGCCTCAACCGGGGAGCTGTTTTTT. Protein sequence: CASSFPGTRGASTGELFF.

There are a few counts of this clone. J is TRBJ2-3 and V is TRBV10-3; 8 positions match TRBD1. This CDR3 contains 14 residues. The V gene end was trimmed by 8 bases and the J gene end by 5 bases; junction bases not matched to a gene: 9. Germline V gene lookup returns CDR1 ENHRY and CDR2 SYGVKD. The CDR3 region is CAIQDRGLRDTQYF. In DNA, the CDR3 is TGTGCCATCCAAGACAGGGGATTGCGAGATACGCAGTATTTT.

This rearrangement joins TRBV15 to TRBJ1-2; 10 nucleotides match TRBD1. J gave up 7 bases and V 5 bases, and 10 bases lay outside the gene matches. The CDR3 is 15 amino acids. Germline V gives CDR1 LNHNV, CDR2 YYDKDF (reference sequence). The CDR3 region is CATSGTRDRGPGYTF. The CDR3 bases are TGTGCCACCAGCGGGACTCGGGACAGGGGTCCTGGCTACACCTTC.

V is TRBV28 and J is TRBJ2-2, with D possibly matching TRBD2 (6 bases). The CDR3 is 12 residues long. Germline CDR1 reads MDHEN; CDR2 reads SYDVKM. Trimming took 6 bases from V and 9 from J, leaving 11 bases between them. The DNA for the CDR3 is TGTGCCAGCAGCCCCGGGACTTGGGAGCTGTTTTTT. The encoded protein is CASSPGTWELFF.

The chain couples TRBV19 to TRBJ2-7, with D perhaps TRBD1 (6 bases). Germline CDR1 is LNHDA and CDR2 is SQIVND (reference sequence). The CDR3 loop spans 14 amino acids. V lost 5 bases and J 1 base, leaving 12 bases between the germline ends. The CDR3 DNA is TGTGCCAGTAGTCGCAGGGGTTCGTCCTACGAGCAGTACTTC. Protein: CASSRRGSSYEQYF.

The V and J genes are TRBV11-1 and TRBJ2-7, with 7 bases lining up with TRBD2. Germline V CDR1 and CDR2: SGHAT, FQDESV (reference sequence). The CDR3 length is 15 residues. Losses at the gene ends were 3 bases for V and 0 bases for J; bases not matched to a gene: 5. For the CDR3, the DNA is TGTGCCAGCAGCTTCGAGGCTAGCGGCTCCTACGAGCAGTACTTC. Protein product: CASSFEASGSYEQYF.

This chain uses TRBV9 with TRBJ2-7; maybe TRBD2 (6 bases). Germline V gene lookup returns CDR1 SGDLS and CDR2 YYNGEE. The CDR3 has 15 residues. V was shortened by 2 bases and J by 2 bases, with 14 bases between the two germline ends. CDR3 sequence: CASSVGGGGPYEQYF. As DNA, the CDR3 is TGTGCCAGCAGCGTCGGGGGTGGCGGTCCCTACGAGCAGTACTTC. Looking up the rest from reference TRBV9 and TRBJ2-7 gives the full variable domain: DSGVTQTPKHLITATGQRVTLRCSPRSGDLSVYWYQQSLDQGLQFLIQYYNGEERAKGNILERFSAQQFPDLHSELNLSSLELGDSALYFCASSVGGGGPYEQYFGPGTRLTVT.

The V gene is TRBV7-9, the J gene TRBJ2-7, with a tentative D call TRBD2 (7 bases). Looked up from germline, CDR1 is SEHNR and CDR2 is FQNEAQ (reference sequence). This CDR3 has 17 residues. V was trimmed by 4 bases and J by 4 bases, leaving 23 bases between them. CDR3 residues: CASSYTRGRASVYEQYF. The CDR3 DNA sequence: TGTGCCAGCAGCTATACTAGGGGGAGGGCCTCGGTTTACGAGCAGTACTTC.

The rearrangement joins TRBV19 to TRBJ1-2, with 7 bases aligning to TRBD1. J was trimmed by 2 bases and V by 9 bases; bases with no gene match: 6. CDR3 length equals 13 residues. Germline CDR1 and CDR2: LNHDA and SQIVND (reference sequence). CDR3 residues: CASRGQANYGYTF. CDR3 in DNA: TGTGCCAGCAGAGGACAGGCCAACTATGGCTACACCTTC.

This clone was recorded a few times. The chain employs TRBV7-2 and TRBJ2-1; 7 nucleotides match TRBD2. V was pared by 7 bases and J by 0 bases, with 6 bases of the junction left unmatched. The CDR3 is made up of 15 amino acids. The germline V gene has CDR1 SGHTA and CDR2 FQGNSA. The chain's CDR3 is CASNPGGSSYNEQFF. The CDR3 DNA reads as TGTGCCAGCAATCCGGGCGGGAGCTCCTACAATGAGCAGTTCTTC.

This clone was seen more than once but under ten times. The chain carries TRBV3-1 (or the pseudogene TRBV3-2) and TRBJ2-7; the D is unclear. V was clipped by 0 bases and J by 2 bases, with 8 bases between them. Germline V CDR1 and CDR2: LGHDT, YNNKEL (reference sequence). There are 14 residues in the CDR3. Here the CDR3 DNA reads TGTGCCAGCAGCCAAGATCTGTCAGCCTACGAGCAGTACTTC. It yields the protein CASSQDLSAYEQYF.

This sequence joins TRBV7-2 and TRBJ2-3; TRBD2 matches 9 bases. Per germline, CDR1 SGHTA and CDR2 FQGNSA. CDR3 length equals 18 residues. V was pared by 5 bases and J by 6 bases, with 18 bases of the junction left unmatched. The CDR3 nucleotides read TGTGCCAGCAGCCCGAAATTGAGGGGGACTAGCTGGATGGATACGCAGTATTTT. Its translation is CASSPKLRGTSWMDTQYF.